This is a list of T cell receptor beta chains from one sample in a study of blood T cell repertoires in COVID-19. The protocol was immunoSEQ multiplex PCR, while the TCRdb copy is restricted to in-frame clones and leaves out a portion. Of nearly 110,000 clones listed, roughly four fifths are singletons. The sequencing sample was made of peripheral blood. These receptor sequences come from a man older than 75 with COVID-19, enrolled during active disease. Both conserved end residues are part of each CDR3. The order of the fields is J gene, D gene, clone size, V gene, CDR3 length, CDR3 DNA, CDR3 protein. D genes are given only for firm matches. Clone size is shown for a subset of rows, as once, few, many or a class of expanded clone.

>TRBJ2-5|NA|NA|TRBV6-6|14
TGTGCCAGCAGTTACCTCACTAGAACGGAGACCCAGTACTTC
CASSYLTRTETQYF
>TRBJ1-1|TRBD1|NA|TRBV18|16
TGTGCCAGCTCGCCTAATACAGGGGCCATGAACACTGAAGCTTTCTTT
CASSPNTGAMNTEAFF
>TRBJ2-3|TRBD1|NA|TRBV13|17
TGTGCCAGCAGCTTAGGCCCGGGGACAGGGTCTTTAGATACGCAGTATTTT
CASSLGPGTGSLDTQYF
>TRBJ1-5|TRBD1|NA|TRBV6-5|12
TGTGCCAGCAGGACAGGGGATCAGCCCCAGCATTTT
CASRTGDQPQHF
>TRBJ2-1|TRBD2|NA|TRBV24-1|13
TGTGCCACCAGTGACGGGGGGTACAATGAGCAGTTCTTC
CATSDGGYNEQFF
>TRBJ2-1|NA|few|TRBV6-6|13
TGTGCCAGCAGTACCGAGGCATACAATGAGCAGTTCTTC
CASSTEAYNEQFF
>TRBJ2-1|TRBD2|NA|TRBV4-2|15
TGTGCCAGCAGCCGCCGGACTAGCGGATACAATGAGCAGTTCTTC
CASSRRTSGYNEQFF
>TRBJ2-7|NA|NA|TRBV11-2|13
TGTGCCAGCAGCTTCAGGGGCTCCTACGAGCAGTACTTC
CASSFRGSYEQYF
>TRBJ1-2|NA|NA|TRBV9|12
TGTGCCAGCAGCGCGGCGTTGGGCGGCTACACCTTC
CASSAALGGYTF
>TRBJ2-7|NA|NA|TRBV9|13
TGTGCCAGCAGCCTTTCTCCCAGGGACGAGCAGTACTTC
CASSLSPRDEQYF
>TRBJ2-5|TRBD2|NA|TRBV4-2|13
TGTGCCAGCAGCCAAATGGGGGGACTAACCCAGTACTTC
CASSQMGGLTQYF
>TRBJ2-5|TRBD1|NA|TRBV28|16
TGTGCCAGCAGTTTATTTCCCCAGGGGGACCAAGAGACCCAGTACTTC
CASSLFPQGDQETQYF
>TRBJ2-7|TRBD2|NA|TRBV3-1/TRBV3-2|15
TGTGCCAGCAGCCAAGTCCTAGCGGTGCGGGACGAGCAGTACTTC
CASSQVLAVRDEQYF
>TRBJ2-7|TRBD1|NA|TRBV10-1|15
TGCGCCAGCAGTGATGGTGGGACAGGGGCCTCCGAGCAGTACTTC
CASSDGGTGASEQYF
>TRBJ1-5|NA|NA|TRBV10-3|16
TGTGCCATCAGTGAGTCGGGCGCTTCGGGCAATCAGCCCCAGCATTTT
CAISESGASGNQPQHF
>TRBJ1-4|TRBD1|NA|TRBV25-1|18
TGTGCCAGCAGTGGGTCCAGGACAGGGAGCCCCACTAATGAAAAACTGTTTTTT
CASSGSRTGSPTNEKLFF
>TRBJ2-3|NA|NA|TRBV15|15
TGTGCCACCAGCAGAGATGGGCTAGCGACAGATACGCAGTATTTT
CATSRDGLATDTQYF
>TRBJ1-1|TRBD1|NA|TRBV13|14
TGTGCCAGCAGCTCTTACACACAGGGGCCTGAAGCTTTCTTT
CASSSYTQGPEAFF
>TRBJ2-7|TRBD1|few|TRBV6-5|14
TGTGCCAGCGGGTTGACAGGGGGCGCATCCGAGCAGTACTTC
CASGLTGGASEQYF
>TRBJ1-1|NA|NA|TRBV9|14
TGTGCCAGCAGCTCGGACAGTACTTACACTGAAGCTTTCTTT
CASSSDSTYTEAFF
>TRBJ2-3|NA|NA|TRBV7-9|13
TGTGCCAGCAGCTCCGGGACATTGGATACGCAGTATTTT
CASSSGTLDTQYF
>TRBJ2-3|TRBD2|NA|TRBV4-3|16
TGCGCCAGCAGCCAAGATAGAGCGGGACGAGAAGATACGCAGTATTTT
CASSQDRAGREDTQYF
>TRBJ1-4|TRBD1|many|TRBV10-3|15
TGTGCCATCAGTGAGTCGAGGACAGGGAATGAAAAACTGTTTTTT
CAISESRTGNEKLFF
>TRBJ2-3|NA|NA|TRBV6-2/TRBV6-3|15
TGTGCCAGCAGCCTGGAGGGCCTGAGCACAGATACGCAGTATTTT
CASSLEGLSTDTQYF
>TRBJ2-7|TRBD2|NA|TRBV7-2|13
TGTGCCAGCAGCTTGACTAGCGGGAGCGAGCAGTACTTC
CASSLTSGSEQYF
>TRBJ2-1|TRBD2|NA|TRBV12-5|15
TGTGCTAGTGGACCCGGGACTAGCGGGAGGAGTGAGCAGTTCTTC
CASGPGTSGRSEQFF
>TRBJ1-2|TRBD1|NA|TRBV28|15
TGTGCCAGCAGGTCCGGGACAGGGGATCTGGTTGGCTACACCTTC
CASRSGTGDLVGYTF
>TRBJ1-2|NA|NA|TRBV5-5|14
TGTGCCAGCAGCTTGGGGTCAGGGTTGGGTGGCTACACCTTC
CASSLGSGLGGYTF
>TRBJ1-1|NA|NA|TRBV9|15
TGTGCCAGCAGCGTCATGGGCCTCTCGAACACTGAAGCTTTCTTT
CASSVMGLSNTEAFF
>TRBJ2-5|NA|few|TRBV29-1|11
TGCAGCGCTGCCGGGAGCGAGACCCAGTACTTC
CSAAGSETQYF
>TRBJ2-7|NA|NA|TRBV2|13
TGTGCCAGCAGTGATGGGGGGTCCTACGAGCAGTACTTC
CASSDGGSYEQYF
>TRBJ2-5|NA|NA|TRBV28|13
TGTGCCAGCAGGCGCACGTTCCAAGAGACCCAGTACTTC
CASRRTFQETQYF
>TRBJ2-1|TRBD2|NA|TRBV18|18
TGTGCCAGCTCACACTTACCTACTAGCGGGAGGACCTACAATGAGCAGTTCTTC
CASSHLPTSGRTYNEQFF
>TRBJ2-7|TRBD2|NA|TRBV6-5|15
TGTGCCAGCAGCTTCTCGGAACTAGCGCCCTACGAGCAGTACTTC
CASSFSELAPYEQYF
>TRBJ2-3|TRBD2|once|TRBV7-9|15
TGTGCCAGCAGCTGGACTAGCGGGAGAACAGATACGCAGTATTTT
CASSWTSGRTDTQYF
>TRBJ2-5|NA|NA|TRBV14|15
TGTGCCAGCAGCCAAGAATGGGGGGTACAAGAGACCCAGTACTTC
CASSQEWGVQETQYF
>TRBJ2-4|NA|NA|TRBV11-2|16
TGTGCCAGCAGCTTAGGTAGCCTCAACCAGGGGCCCATTCAGTACTTC
CASSLGSLNQGPIQYF
>TRBJ2-1|TRBD2|NA|TRBV28|18
TGTGCCAGCAGTGGGCGAAGGACTAGCGGGCCCCCTGACGATGAGCAGTTCTTC
CASSGRRTSGPPDDEQFF
>TRBJ2-7|NA|few|TRBV20-1|10
TGCAGTGCCGACTTCTACGAGCAGTACTTC
CSADFYEQYF
>TRBJ2-1|TRBD2|NA|TRBV7-3|14
TGTGCCAGCAGCTGGGCTAGCGGGCCGAATGAGCAGTTCTTC
CASSWASGPNEQFF
>TRBJ1-5|NA|NA|TRBV23-1|15
TGCGCCAGCAGTCAATCACTAGTGAGCAATCAGCCCCAGCATTTT
CASSQSLVSNQPQHF
>TRBJ2-7|NA|NA|TRBV5-6|16
TGTGCCAGCAGCTTCCTGTGGCGGGATTCCGGCTACGAGCAGTACTTC
CASSFLWRDSGYEQYF
>TRBJ2-2|NA|NA|TRBV10-1|13
TGCGCCAGCAGTTTCACGCGCACCGGGGAGCTGTTTTTT
CASSFTRTGELFF
>TRBJ2-2|TRBD2|few|TRBV4-3|14
TGCGCCAGCAGCCAAGACGGACTAGGCGGGGAGCTGTTTTTT
CASSQDGLGGELFF
>TRBJ2-1|TRBD2|NA|TRBV11-2|15
TGTGCCAGCAAACCTAGCGGGAGGCCCTACAATGAGCAGTTCTTC
CASKPSGRPYNEQFF
>TRBJ1-4|TRBD1|NA|TRBV27|16
TGTGCCAGCAGTTTAGGGACCTACAGGGGGAGTGAAAAACTGTTTTTT
CASSLGTYRGSEKLFF
>TRBJ1-3|NA|NA|TRBV7-9|13
TGTGCCAGCAGCGCAGTCTCTGGAAACACCATATATTTT
CASSAVSGNTIYF
>TRBJ1-2|NA|NA|TRBV28|14
TGTGCCAGCAGTTTTCGACAGGTCCGATATGGCTACACCTTC
CASSFRQVRYGYTF
>TRBJ1-5|NA|NA|TRBV28|14
TGTGCCAGCAGTTTAGGAGGGTTAGGGCAGCCCCAGCATTTT
CASSLGGLGQPQHF
>TRBJ2-1|NA|NA|TRBV7-7|15
TGTGCTAGCAGCTTAGGGAGCGGCTCCTACAATGAGCAGTTCTTC
CASSLGSGSYNEQFF
>TRBJ2-1|TRBD2|NA|TRBV24-1|18
TGTGCCACCAGTGATTTAGCCCCCCGGACGGGGGGAAGGCATGAGCAGTTCTTC
CATSDLAPRTGGRHEQFF
>TRBJ2-5|NA|NA|TRBV29-1|12
TGCAGCGTTACCGACTATATAGAGACCCAGTACTTC
CSVTDYIETQYF
>TRBJ1-3|NA|few|TRBV19|15
TGTGCCAGTATCGAAGGGGCCTTCTCTGGAAACACCATATATTTT
CASIEGAFSGNTIYF